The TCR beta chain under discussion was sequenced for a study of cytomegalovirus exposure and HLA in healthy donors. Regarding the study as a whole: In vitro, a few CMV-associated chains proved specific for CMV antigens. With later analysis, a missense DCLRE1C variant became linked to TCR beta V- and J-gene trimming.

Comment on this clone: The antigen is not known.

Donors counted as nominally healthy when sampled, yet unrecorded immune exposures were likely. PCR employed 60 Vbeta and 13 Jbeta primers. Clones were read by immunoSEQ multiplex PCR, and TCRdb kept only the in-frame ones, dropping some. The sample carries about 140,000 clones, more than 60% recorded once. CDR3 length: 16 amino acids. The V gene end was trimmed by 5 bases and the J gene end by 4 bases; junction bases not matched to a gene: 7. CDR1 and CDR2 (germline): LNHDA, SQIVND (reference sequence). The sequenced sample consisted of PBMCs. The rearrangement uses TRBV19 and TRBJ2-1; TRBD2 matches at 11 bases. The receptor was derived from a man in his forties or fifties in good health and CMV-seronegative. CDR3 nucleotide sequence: TGTGCCAGTAGTGTCCGTAGCGGGGGGGCATACAATGAGCAGTTCTTC. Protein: CASSVRSGGAYNEQFF.